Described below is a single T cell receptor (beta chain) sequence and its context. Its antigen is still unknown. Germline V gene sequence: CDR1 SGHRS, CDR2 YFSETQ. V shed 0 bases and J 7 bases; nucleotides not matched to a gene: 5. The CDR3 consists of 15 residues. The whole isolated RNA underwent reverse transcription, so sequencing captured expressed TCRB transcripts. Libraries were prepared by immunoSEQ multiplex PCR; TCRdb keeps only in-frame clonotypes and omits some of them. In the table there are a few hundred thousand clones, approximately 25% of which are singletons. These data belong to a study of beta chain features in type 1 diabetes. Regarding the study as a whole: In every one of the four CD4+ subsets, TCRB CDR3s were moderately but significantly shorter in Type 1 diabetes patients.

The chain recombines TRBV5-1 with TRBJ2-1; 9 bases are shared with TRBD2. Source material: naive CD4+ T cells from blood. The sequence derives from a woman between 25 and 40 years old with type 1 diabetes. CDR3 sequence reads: CASSLGLAGMNEQFF. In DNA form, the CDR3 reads TGCGCCAGCAGCTTGGGGCTAGCGGGAATGAATGAGCAGTTCTTC.